These 15 T cell receptor beta chains were sequenced from one sample in a study of T cell responses to AZD1222 COVID-19 vaccine. The assay was immunoSEQ multiplex PCR, and TCRdb's table has in-frame clones only and misses some. The sample shows 77,000 or so clones, around 90% of them seen only once. The material was peripheral blood, obtained on day 0 of MenACWY control vaccination. These receptors were collected from an adult in good health.

This clone was counted a single time. This sequence joins TRBV28 and TRBJ2-7; 9 bases are shared with TRBD2. Germline V CDR1 and CDR2: MDHEN, SYDVKM. V was clipped by 2 bases and J by 2 bases; unmatched bases: 16. The CDR3 spans 19 residues. Here the CDR3 reads CASSLDQWGKGLATYEQYF. CDR3 in DNA: TGTGCCAGCAGTTTAGATCAATGGGGTAAGGGACTAGCCACCTACGAGCAGTACTTC.

The J gene is TRBJ1-2, the V gene TRBV19; D perhaps matches TRBD1 (6 bases). Germline V gene lookup returns CDR1 LNHDA and CDR2 SQIVND (reference sequence). Deletions cut 5 bases from V and 2 bases from J, with 21 bases between. The CDR3 sequence is 17 residues long. CDR3 sequence reads: CASSQVGGSEGNYGYTF. The CDR3 bases are TGTGCCAGTAGTCAAGTGGGGGGCTCTGAAGGAAACTATGGCTACACCTTC.

The V call is TRBV5-8, the J call TRBJ2-7; D ambiguous. The V end lost 0 bases, the J end lost 9 bases, and 7 bases lay between the germline ends. In germline, CDR1 is SGHTS, CDR2 YDEGEE. This CDR3 contains 11 residues. CDR3 in amino acids: CASSLGHGQYF. The CDR3 bases are TGTGCCAGCAGCTTGGGTCACGGGCAGTACTTC. Based on the CDR3 plus reference TRBV5-8 and TRBJ2-7, the full variable domain is EAGVTQSPTHLIKTRGQQATLRCSPISGHTSVYWYQQALGLGLQFLLWYDEGEERNRGNFPPRFSGRQFPNYSSELNVNALELEDSALYLCASSLGHGQYFGPGTRLTVT.

J is TRBJ2-5 and V is TRBV14; no definite D call. The CDR3 spans 14 residues. CDR1 and CDR2 (germline): SGHDN, FVKESK. V gave up 2 bases and J gave up 5 bases, with 12 bases separating them. Written as DNA, the CDR3 is TGTGCCAGCAGCCAACTTTTAGCCCAGGAGACCCAGTACTTC. Protein: CASSQLLAQETQYF. The variable domain in full, completed from reference TRBV14 and TRBJ2-5, reads EAGVTQFPSHSVIEKGQTVTLRCDPISGHDNLYWYRRVMGKEIKFLLHFVKESKQDESGMPNNRFLAERTGGTYSTLKVQPAELEDSGVYFCASSQLLAQETQYFGPGTRLLVL.

The V gene is TRBV7-2, the J gene TRBJ2-3; TRBD2 aligns across 8 bases. Germline V lookup: CDR1 SGHTA, CDR2 FQGNSA. The trim removed 1 base at V and 4 bases at J, leaving 4 bases unmatched. CDR3 length: 15 amino acids. The CDR3 loop is CASSLGPGGADTQYF. Here the CDR3 DNA reads TGTGCCAGCAGCTTAGGCCCCGGGGGGGCAGATACGCAGTATTTT.

V is TRBV7-2 and J is TRBJ2-1; 9 nucleotides align to TRBD1. Trimming took 7 bases from V and 11 from J; bases not matched to a gene: 6. The CDR3 loop spans 12 amino acids. Per germline, CDR1 SGHTA and CDR2 FQGNSA. The CDR3 nucleotides are TGTGCCAGCACTTTACAGGGGGCAAAGCAGTTCTTC. Its translation is CASTLQGAKQFF.

The chain employs TRBV5-1 and TRBJ1-1, with no clear D. The germline V gene has CDR1 SGHRS and CDR2 YFSETQ. V gave up 0 bases and J gave up 1 base, with 16 bases separating them. The CDR3 consists of 17 residues. CDR3 in DNA: TGCGCCAGCAGCTTGGCGCGGACCCACATTGGGAACACTGAAGCTTTCTTT. Translation gives CASSLARTHIGNTEAFF.

The V call is TRBV2, the J call TRBJ2-7; possibly TRBD1 or TRBD2 for D (5 bases each). V lost 6 bases to trimming and J lost 2 bases, with 14 bases between them. Germline values: CDR1 SNHLY, CDR2 FYNNEI. This CDR3 has 14 amino acids. Here the CDR3 reads CASRTGRTTYEQYF. CDR3 sequence (DNA): TGTGCCAGCAGGACGGGACGGACCACCTACGAGCAGTACTTC.

DNA for the CDR3: TGTGCCAGCAGTTACAGCCGGGGGACAGGGAGCGAGACCCAGTACTTC. Amino acids: CASSYSRGTGSETQYF. This rearrangement joins TRBV6-5 to TRBJ2-5, with TRBD1 matching over 9 bases. Trimming took 2 bases from V and 5 from J; bases not matched to a gene: 9. CDR1 MNHEY and CDR2 SVGAGI come from the germline V gene. The CDR3 totals 16 residues.

This chain connects TRBV7-9 to TRBJ1-2; D gene uncertain. Trimming pared 4 bases from V and 2 bases from J, leaving 5 bases between. CDR1 SEHNR and CDR2 FQNEAQ come from the germline V gene (reference sequence). There are 12 residues in the CDR3. CDR3 residues: CASSSINYGYTF. Written as DNA, the CDR3 is TGTGCCAGCAGCTCCATAAACTATGGCTACACCTTC. Supplemented by reference TRBV7-9 and TRBJ1-2, the full variable domain reads DTGVSQNPRHKITKRGQNVTFRCDPISEHNRLYWYRQTLGQGPEFLTYFQNEAQLEKSRLLSDRFSAERPKGSFSTLEIQRTEQGDSAMYLCASSSINYGYTFGSGTRLTVV.

The genes are TRBV5-1 and TRBJ2-3, with TRBD2 matching over 16 bases. After removal of 4 bases from V and 2 bases from J, the junction contained 4 bases not matched to a gene. The CDR3 is 17 amino acids. The V gene's germline CDR1 is SGHRS and CDR2 YFSETQ. CDR3 coding DNA: TGCGCCAGCAGCCCGGGACTAGCGGGAGGGAACACAGATACGCAGTATTTT. Protein: CASSPGLAGGNTDTQYF.

The rearrangement joins TRBV4-3 to TRBJ2-2; D not certain. Germline V CDR1 and CDR2: LGHNA, YSLEER. The CDR3 runs to 17 residues. V dropped 0 bases and J dropped 1 base, with 12 bases sitting between them. CDR3 region: CASSQDARTMNTGELFF. The CDR3 DNA follows: TGCGCCAGCAGCCAAGATGCCAGGACGATGAACACCGGGGAGCTGTTTTTT.

This clone came up once. The chain employs TRBV12-5 and TRBJ2-1; tentatively, D is TRBD2 (6 bases). The CDR3 totals 18 residues. V shed 0 bases and J shed 7 bases, with 22 bases lying between them. The germline V gene encodes CDR1 LGHNT and CDR2 FRNRAP. In DNA form, the CDR3 reads TGTGCTAGTGGTTTGGTACTTGGTAGCGGTCCGAAAGGGAATGAGCAGTTCTTC. Amino acid sequence: CASGLVLGSGPKGNEQFF.

The chain is built from TRBV19 and TRBJ1-1; possibly TRBD1 for D (5 bases). The CDR3 loop spans 14 amino acids. Trimming took 3 bases from V and 4 from J, leaving 12 bases between them. The germline V gene has CDR1 LNHDA and CDR2 SQIVND (reference sequence). The CDR3 is CASSIVHGGTEAFF. The CDR3 bases are TGTGCCAGTAGTATCGTCCACGGGGGCACTGAAGCTTTCTTT.

This chain links TRBV28 with TRBJ1-2; TRBD1 matches 12 bases. CDR1 and CDR2 from the germline V gene are MDHEN and SYDVKM. V lost 5 bases to trimming and J lost 5 bases; unmatched junction nucleotides: 9. The CDR3 runs 16 residues. The CDR3 spells CASSTPGQGAGYGYTF. In DNA form, the CDR3 reads TGTGCCAGCAGTACACCGGGACAGGGGGCAGGTTATGGCTACACCTTC.